Listed below are T cell receptor beta chains from one sample, sequenced in a study of CD8+ T cells in alopecia areata. The method was immunoSEQ multiplex PCR; TCRdb's version includes in-frame clones alone and lacks a portion of them. The table includes fewer than 110,000 clones, approximately 52% detected once. The sequencing sample was made of CD4+ T cells sorted from blood. All receptors derive from a human donor in good health. The CDR3 runs from the conserved cysteine through the conserved F or W. Each record gives: D gene, V gene, clone size, J gene, CDR3 length, CDR3 DNA, CDR3 protein. The D gene is left open where the match is weak. Size is omitted from some rows. Given values are once, few, many or a class for expanded clones.

>TRBD1|TRBV6-6|few|TRBJ2-7|14
TGTGCCAGCAGTTACACGACAGGGATCTACGAGCAGTACTTC
CASSYTTGIYEQYF
>TRBD1|TRBV30|once|TRBJ2-5|12
TGTGCCTCATACAGGGGTGGAGAGACCCAGTACTTC
CASYRGGETQYF
>.|TRBV28|few|TRBJ2-5|15
TGTGCCAGCAGTTTAAGAGGGGGTGGTTTGGAGACCCAGTACTTC
CASSLRGGGLETQYF
>.|TRBV29-1|few|TRBJ1-2|15
TGCAGCGTTGGGGCCAGGGGACATGCGAATTATGGCTACACCTTC
CSVGARGHANYGYTF
>.|TRBV27|.|TRBJ2-3|13
TGTGCCAGCAGTTCGCCTCCCCAAGATACGCAGTATTTT
CASSSPPQDTQYF
>.|TRBV15|once|TRBJ1-1|14
TGTGCCACCAGCGGTACAGGACCTAACACTGAAGCTTTCTTT
CATSGTGPNTEAFF
>.|TRBV28|.|TRBJ1-1|14
TGTGCCAGCAGCCCCGCAGGGGACGGAGCCGTAGCTTTCTTT
CASSPAGDGAVAFF
>TRBD1|TRBV10-3|.|TRBJ2-2|15
TGTGCCATCAGCACGGGACAGGGCAACACCGGGGAGCTGTTTTTT
CAISTGQGNTGELFF
>.|TRBV5-1|.|TRBJ1-2|14
TGCGCCAGCAGCTTGGACAGTCTTACATATGGCTACACCTTC
CASSLDSLTYGYTF
>TRBD1|TRBV9|.|TRBJ1-2|15
TGTGCCAGCAGCGTAGGTGGACAGGGGGTTGATGGCTACACCTTC
CASSVGGQGVDGYTF
>TRBD1|TRBV30|.|TRBJ2-2|15
TGTGCCTGGAGTGCGGACAGGGTCAGCACCGGGGAGCTGTTTTTT
CAWSADRVSTGELFF
>TRBD1|TRBV6-5|once|TRBJ1-1|12
TGTGCCAGCAGGGACAGGTCCGCTGAAGCTTTCTTT
CASRDRSAEAFF
>.|TRBV29-1|.|TRBJ2-2|14
TGCAGCGTCGGGGAGGGGGCCGACACCGGGGAGCTGTTTTTT
CSVGEGADTGELFF
>.|TRBV30|.|TRBJ1-2|15
TGTGCCTGGAGTGTTGGGGGGGGAGCTAACTATGGCTACACCTTC
CAWSVGGGANYGYTF
>.|TRBV4-3|.|TRBJ2-7|14
TGCGCCAGCAGCCCGTCCGCTCCCCCCACCGAGCAGTACTTC
CASSPSAPPTEQYF
>.|TRBV30|.|TRBJ2-3|14
TGTGCCTGGAGCCCAGGGATTAGCACAGATACGCAGTATTTT
CAWSPGISTDTQYF
>.|TRBV2|.|TRBJ1-2|14
TGTGCCTACGCTGGACAGACGACTGTAAATGGCTACACCTTC
CAYAGQTTVNGYTF
>.|TRBV7-7|.|TRBJ2-2|14
TGTGCTAGCAGCTTAGACGCCAGCACCGGGGAGCTGTTTTTT
CASSLDASTGELFF
>.|TRBV29-1|few|TRBJ2-3|13
TGCAGCGTTGTTGGTGGGGCCACAGATACGCAGTATTTT
CSVVGGATDTQYF
>TRBD2|TRBV7-7|.|TRBJ2-5|15
TGTGCTAGCAGCTTAGCGACTAGCGGGGCAGAGACCCAGTACTTC
CASSLATSGAETQYF
>.|TRBV30|.|TRBJ1-2|13
TGTGCCTGGAGGGAGGGGGTAGGCTATGGCTACACCTTC
CAWREGVGYGYTF
>.|TRBV5-4|.|TRBJ2-5|14
TGTGCCAGCAGCTTGGGTCAGGGGAGAGAGACCCAGTACTTC
CASSLGQGRETQYF
>TRBD1|TRBV7-2|.|TRBJ2-5|14
TGTGCCAGCAGCGTACAGGGGGCTCAAGAGACCCAGTACTTC
CASSVQGAQETQYF